This record looks at one TCR beta chain sequence and its context. Antigen unknown. These data come from a study of cytomegalovirus exposure and HLA in healthy donors. About the research overall: The study's early data release held tens of millions of unique TCRs from HLA-typed donors. General observations from the study: There were some public TCRs occurring in many donors, but most TCR sequences were rare.

13 Jbeta primers and 60 Vbeta primers were used for the PCR. Method: immunoSEQ multiplex PCR; TCRdb's copy keeps in-frame clones and lacks some. Of over 150,000 clones listed, about 76% are singletons. CDR3 length equals 15 residues. Germline CDR1 reads LNHNV; CDR2 reads YYDKDF (reference sequence). V lost 0 bases and J lost 8; bases outside the gene matches: 8. The sequencing sample was made of PBMCs. J is TRBJ1-2 and V is TRBV15; 8 bases line up with TRBD1. The clonotype was recovered from a male donor in good health and CMV-seropositive. The CDR3 DNA is TGTGCCACCAGCAGAGATAAGGCAGGGGGCTGGGGCTACACCTTC. Amino acids: CATSRDKAGGWGYTF. Filled out from reference TRBV15 and TRBJ1-2, the complete variable domain reads DAMVIQNPRYQVTQFGKPVTLSCSQTLNHNVMYWYQQKSSQAPKLLFHYYDKDFNNEADTPDNFQSRRPNTSFCFLDIRSPGLGDTAMYLCATSRDKAGGWGYTFGSGTRLTVV.